This entry lists 2 T cell receptor beta chains sequenced from one sample in a study of blood T cell repertoires in COVID-19. Clones were read by immunoSEQ multiplex PCR, and TCRdb kept only the in-frame ones, dropping some. The repertoire holds almost 50,000 clones, 65% to 85% seen once, with roughly 1.5% in the top ten. Sequencing used peripheral blood. These TCRs come from a man in his forties or fifties with acute or convalescent COVID-19.

This clone was observed a handful of times. This chain joins TRBV15 and TRBJ1-2, with TRBD1 as a possible D gene (5 bases). This CDR3 has 16 amino acids. V lost 0 bases, J lost 1 base, and 12 bases lay in between. CDR1 is LNHNV and CDR2 is YYDKDF in the germline V gene (reference sequence). The CDR3 bases are TGTGCCACCAGCAGAGATTGGGGCACCTTTAACTATGGCTACACCTTC. This sequence encodes CATSRDWGTFNYGYTF.

J is TRBJ2-1 and V is TRBV4-2, with a tentative D call TRBD2 (6 bases). The CDR3 is made up of 14 amino acids. V was shortened by 0 bases and J by 12 bases, with 15 bases between the two germline ends. CDR1 and CDR2 (germline): LGHNA, YNFKEQ. The CDR3 sequence: CASSQEQELSGQFF. The CDR3 region has the DNA TGTGCCAGCAGCCAAGAACAGGAGCTTAGCGGGCAGTTCTTC.